This TCR beta chain was found in a study of PD-L1 blockade in urothelial cancer. Profiled with immunoSEQ multiplex PCR; TCRdb holds only in-frame clones, not every one. The profile shows tens of thousands of clones, roughly 84% of them singletons. The time point is: pretreatment peripheral blood. The CDR3 is 11 residues long. Trimming took 5 bases from V and 4 from J, leaving 6 bases between them. Germline CDR1 MNHEY, CDR2 SMNVEV (reference sequence). The sequences come from PBMCs, collected around atezolizumab (anti-PD-L1) treatment. The TCR originated in a man aged 55 to 70 with urothelial cancer. The chain is built from TRBV27 and TRBJ2-7; D call uncertain. The CDR3 sequence: CASSPGYEQYF. The CDR3 DNA sequence: TGTGCCAGCAGTCCAGGATACGAGCAGTACTTC.